Below, 19 T cell receptor beta chains from the same sample are listed, as sequenced in a study of T-cell memory formation after mild COVID-19. TCRdb ran MiXCR on the 5' RACE reads and lists one entry per CDR3 protein. In the table there are about 180,000 distinct CDR3 sequences, roughly 18% of which are singletons. Sequencing was done on a sample of PBMCs or a T cell subset sorted from them (not recorded which). The receptors originated from a man aged 18 to 29 who had mild COVID-19 (a few samples of this study predate the infection). Cell type and time point are not known.

The table lists this clonotype with many counts. This chain connects TRBV7-7 to TRBJ2-7; 7 positions agree with TRBD1. Per germline, CDR1 SSHAT and CDR2 FNYEAQ (reference sequence). The length of the CDR3 is 14 residues. The ends lost 4 bases at V and 7 bases at J; junction bases unmatched: 10. The DNA of the CDR3 is TGTGCCAGCAGCTCTTCGACAGGGTCGGGGGAGCAGTACTTC. Translated, it gives CASSSSTGSGEQYF.

The CDR3 is CASSLHSDGNSPLHF. The CDR3 DNA is TGTGCCAGCAGCTTACACTCGGACGGGAATTCACCCCTCCACTTT. The chain recombines TRBV7-9 with TRBJ1-6; D is unclear. The V gene lost 2 bases and the J gene lost 7 bases, with 12 bases spanning the gap. This CDR3 region has 15 residues. The germline V gene has CDR1 SEHNR and CDR2 FQNEAQ (reference sequence).

The chain has TRBV2 and TRBJ2-2, with 7 bases that match TRBD2. Germline assignment: CDR1 SNHLY and CDR2 FYNNEI. Trimming cost V 6 bases and J 1 base; bases outside gene matches: 5. The CDR3 extends over 15 amino acids. The CDR3 DNA sequence: TGTGCCAGCAGGGAGCTAGCGGTGAACACCGGGGAGCTGTTTTTT. As protein: CASRELAVNTGELFF.

The V gene is TRBV20-1, the J gene TRBJ2-7, with TRBD1 matching 8 bases. Germline V gene data show CDR1 as DFQATT and CDR2 as SNEGSKA (reference sequence). CDR3 length equals 14 residues. With V trimmed by 0 bases and J by 5 bases, 6 bases remained unmatched. The chain's CDR3 is CSARDRQGAHEQYF. CDR3 bases: TGCAGTGCTAGAGACCGGCAGGGGGCCCACGAGCAGTACTTC.

This clonotype was recorded a few times. The rearrangement links TRBV29-1 to TRBJ1-2; D not resolved. The CDR3 is made up of 12 amino acids. V was shortened by 0 bases and J by 10 bases, with 12 bases between the two germline ends. Germline V gene data show CDR1 as SQVTM and CDR2 as ANQGSEA. CDR3 sequence reads: CSVEDHSSLYTF. Here the CDR3 DNA reads TGCAGCGTTGAAGATCACAGCAGTCTCTACACCTTC. The full variable domain, its missing parts supplied by reference TRBV29-1 and TRBJ1-2, is SAVISQKPSRDICQRGTSLTIQCQVDSQVTMMFWYRQQPGQSLTLIATANQGSEATYESGFVIDKFPISRPNLTFSTLTVSNMSPEDSSIYLCSVEDHSSLYTFGSGTRLTVV.

V is TRBV5-6 and J is TRBJ1-1; D gene unclear. The V gene lost 2 bases and the J gene lost 6 bases, with 5 bases spanning the gap. The CDR3 spans 11 residues. The germline gives CDR1 SGHDT, CDR2 YYEEEE. Written as DNA, the CDR3 is TGTGCCAGCAGCTTAGAGGCTGAAGCTTTCTTT. Its translation: CASSLEAEAFF. The entire variable domain, with the rest obtained from reference TRBV5-6 and TRBJ1-1, is as follows: DAGVTQSPTHLIKTRGQQVTLRCSPKSGHDTVSWYQQALGQGPQFIFQYYEEEERQRGNFPDRFSGHQFPNYSSELNVNALLLGDSALYLCASSLEAEAFFGQGTRLTVV.

In this sample, this clonotype turned up many times. The J gene is TRBJ1-1, the V gene TRBV20-1; TRBD1 matches 8 bases. CDR1 and CDR2 from the germline V gene are DFQATT and SNEGSKA (reference sequence). CDR3 length: 12 amino acids. V dropped 5 bases and J dropped 6; count of bases not matched to a gene: 5. In DNA form, the CDR3 reads TGCAGTGCTGGACAGGGTAGTGCTGAAGCTTTCTTT. It specifies CSAGQGSAEAFF.

The chain uses TRBV5-1 and TRBJ2-3; tentatively, D is TRBD2 (7 bases). Germline V gene data show CDR1 as SGHRS and CDR2 as YFSETQ. This CDR3 contains 14 residues. Trimming stripped 10 bases from V and 6 bases from J, with 21 bases between. Here the CDR3 DNA reads TGCGCCTCAGCGGGACAAGTGGGTCGGGATACGCAGTATTTT. It codes for CASAGQVGRDTQYF.

This clonotype appeared many times. This chain connects TRBV4-3 to TRBJ1-1, with D perhaps TRBD1 (6 bases). The germline CDR1 and CDR2 sequences are LGHNA and YSLEER. The CDR3 length is 14 residues. V was cut by 5 bases and J by 4 bases, with 14 bases left in between. CDR3 residues: CASSSLGGTTEAFF. For the CDR3, the DNA is TGCGCCAGCAGCTCTCTGGGGGGCACCACTGAAGCTTTCTTT.

The V call is TRBV20-1, the J call TRBJ2-5; 7 bases align to TRBD2. CDR3 length: 13 residues. Germline CDR1 reads DFQATT; CDR2 reads SNEGSKA (reference sequence). V dropped 6 bases and J dropped 3; count of bases not matched to a gene: 7. CDR3 in amino acids: CSAPVAGEETQYF. The CDR3 region has the DNA TGCAGTGCGCCTGTCGCGGGGGAAGAGACCCAGTACTTC.

The rearrangement joins TRBV5-1 to TRBJ1-4; TRBD1 might be the D (5 bases). The CDR3 consists of 15 residues. The V and J ends lost 0 bases and 5 bases respectively, with 11 bases between them. Germline values: CDR1 SGHRS, CDR2 YFSETQ. CDR3 sequence: CASSLGTGLNEKLFF. CDR3 nucleotide sequence: TGCGCCAGCAGCTTGGGTACAGGACTAAATGAAAAACTGTTTTTT.

This clonotype was recorded a few times. The chain recombines TRBV7-3 with TRBJ2-3; 11 bases match TRBD1. After removal of 5 bases from V and 6 bases from J, the junction contained 7 bases not matched to a gene. The CDR3 totals 15 residues. In germline, CDR1 is SGHTA, CDR2 FQGTGA. The CDR3 DNA sequence: TGTGCCAGCAGCCCGGGGACAGGGGGTTCTGATACGCAGTATTTT. Encoded protein: CASSPGTGGSDTQYF.

This clonotype was counted ten times or more. This chain connects TRBV4-1 to TRBJ2-1; 10 bases map to TRBD2. Germline V lookup: CDR1 MGHRA, CDR2 YSYEKL. The CDR3 covers 19 residues. The ends lost 1 base at V and 1 base at J; junction bases unmatched: 10. In DNA, the CDR3 is TGCGCCAGCAGCCAAGTGGGCCTAGCGGGGGCTTGGTCCTACAATGAGCAGTTCTTC. It translates to CASSQVGLAGAWSYNEQFF.

This clonotype was counted between two and nine times. The chain has TRBV7-2 and TRBJ1-5; no clear D. CDR1 is SGHTA and CDR2 is FQGNSA in the germline V gene. V was trimmed by 5 bases and J by 0 bases, leaving 11 bases between them. CDR3 length: 15 amino acids. CDR3 in amino acids: CASSRARDSNQPQHF. CDR3 DNA: TGTGCCAGCAGCCGAGCACGGGATAGCAATCAGCCCCAGCATTTT.

V is TRBV7-3 and J is TRBJ2-7; 9 nucleotides agree with TRBD2. Per germline, CDR1 SGHTA and CDR2 FQGTGA. The CDR3 extends over 15 amino acids. With V trimmed by 2 bases and J by 5 bases, 7 bases remained unmatched. For the CDR3, the DNA is TGTGCCAGCAGCTTACGGCGGGGGGGCCTCAACGAGCAGTACTTC. It specifies CASSLRRGGLNEQYF.

The V gene is TRBV2, the J gene TRBJ1-3; no definite D call. V was cut by 7 bases and J by 0 bases, with 7 bases left in between. This CDR3 is 13 amino acids long. Germline CDR1 SNHLY, CDR2 FYNNEI. The CDR3 region has the DNA TGTGCCAGCATCCCAAGCTCTGGAAACACCATATATTTT. It specifies CASIPSSGNTIYF.

This clonotype was counted a few times. The chain combines TRBV18 with TRBJ2-7, with a possible D match to TRBD2 (7 bases). Germline CDR1 reads KGHSH; CDR2 reads LQKENI. Between the trimmed V and J ends, which lost 6 bases and 4 bases, there was a span of 19 bases. CDR3 length equals 15 residues. CDR3: CASSLGGASNYEQYF. CDR3 coding DNA: TGTGCCAGCTCCCTAGGGGGGGCGTCTAATTACGAGCAGTACTTC.

This clonotype was seen a few times. The chain joins TRBV28 to TRBJ1-2; 12 bases match TRBD1. Germline loops: CDR1 MDHEN, CDR2 SYDVKM. The V gene end was trimmed by 7 bases and the J gene end by 2 bases; junction bases not matched to a gene: 5. This CDR3 is 15 amino acids long. The CDR3 DNA sequence: TGTGCCAGCACGGGACAGGGGGCGCGAAACTATGGCTACACCTTC. Its translation is CASTGQGARNYGYTF.

This clonotype was observed a handful of times. The chain couples TRBV18 to TRBJ2-7; D gene ambiguous. Looked up from germline, CDR1 is KGHSH and CDR2 is LQKENI. The CDR3 is 12 residues long. V lost 3 bases, J lost 6 bases, and 9 bases lay in between. DNA for the CDR3: TGTGCCAGCTCACCCGCAACCTCCGAGCAGTACTTC. Its protein is CASSPATSEQYF.